Shown below are 23 T cell receptor beta chains from a single sample sequenced in a study of T cells after yellow fever vaccination. Via MiXCR, TCRdb re-called the 5' RACE reads, giving one row per CDR3 protein. The data contain 230,000 or so distinct CDR3 sequences, around 6.7% of them singletons. The sample here was CD4+ T cells sorted from PBMCs, taken on the day of the yellow fever booster vaccination. The receptors derive from a young man who received the YFV17D yellow fever vaccine.

The chain joins TRBV11-1 to TRBJ2-2, with 15 positions matching TRBD2. CDR1 is SGHAT and CDR2 is FQDESV in the germline V gene (reference sequence). The CDR3 has 18 residues. Unmatched junction bases numbered 9, after V lost 5 bases and J lost 5 bases. The CDR3 region has the DNA TGTGCCAGCAGCCCTGGACTAGCGGGAGGGCCATTTACCGGGGAGCTGTTTTTT. As protein: CASSPGLAGGPFTGELFF.

At least ten counts were recorded for this clonotype. The J gene is TRBJ2-1, the V gene TRBV7-3; 12 bases are shared with TRBD2. CDR3 size: 18 residues. Germline lookup yields CDR1 SGHTA and CDR2 FQGTGA. Unmatched junction bases numbered 21, after V lost 11 bases and J lost 7 bases. This chain's CDR3 is CAEHGVQASGRALNEQFF. CDR3 bases: TGTGCCGAACACGGAGTGCAGGCTAGCGGGAGGGCCTTGAATGAGCAGTTCTTC. The full variable domain, rest sourced from reference TRBV7-3 and TRBJ2-1, is GAGVSQTPSNKVTEKGKYVELRCDPISGHTALYWYRQSLGQGPEFLIYFQGTGAADDSGLPNDRFFAVRPEGSVSTLKIQRTERGDSAVYLCAEHGVQASGRALNEQFFGPGTRLTVL.

This clonotype was detected ten times or more. The V call is TRBV7-6, the J call TRBJ2-3; the D call may be TRBD1 or TRBD2 (5 bases each). Germline CDR1 SGHVS, CDR2 FNYEAQ. Trimming took off 5 bases at V and 0 bases at J, with 15 bases between the two ends. This CDR3 comprises 16 residues. The CDR3 loop reads CASSPGTRFSTDTQYF. For the CDR3, the DNA is TGTGCCAGCAGCCCAGGGACCCGATTTAGCACAGATACGCAGTATTTT.

CDR3 DNA: TGTGCCAGCAGCTTAAGGGGGGCTCGGCATGAGCAGTTCTTC. Translation: CASSLRGARHEQFF. The chain joins TRBV7-2 to TRBJ2-1; the D call may be TRBD1 or TRBD2 (6 bases each). The V end lost 2 bases, the J end lost 8 bases, and 13 bases lay between the germline ends. The CDR3 is 14 amino acids. Germline loops: CDR1 SGHTA, CDR2 FQGNSA.

This clonotype was observed a few times. V usage is TRBV19 and J usage is TRBJ2-2; D call uncertain. The V end lost 8 bases, the J end lost 6 bases, and 19 bases lay between the germline ends. Germline CDR1 and CDR2: LNHDA and SQIVND (reference sequence). This CDR3 contains 15 residues. The CDR3 protein is CASHGVDMGAGELFF. CDR3 nucleotide sequence: TGTGCCAGTCATGGGGTGGATATGGGTGCCGGGGAGCTGTTTTTT.

The V and J genes are TRBV7-2 and TRBJ2-3; possibly TRBD2 for D (5 bases). V lost 5 bases and J 8 bases, leaving 17 bases between the germline ends. The germline V gene has CDR1 SGHTA and CDR2 FQGNSA. The CDR3 sequence is 14 residues long. The CDR3 DNA is TGTGCCAGCAGCCCCTCCCGGGGAGAGGGTACGCAGTATTTT. It codes for CASSPSRGEGTQYF.

This rearrangement joins TRBV5-1 to TRBJ2-3, with 8 bases fitting TRBD1. CDR1 and CDR2 from the germline V gene are SGHRS and YFSETQ. The CDR3 is 19 residues long. Germline trimming cut 2 bases from V and 2 bases from J; bases unmatched to any gene: 16. The CDR3: CASSLQPLGQEINTDTQYF. The CDR3, as DNA: TGCGCCAGCAGCTTACAACCGTTGGGACAGGAGATAAACACAGATACGCAGTATTTT.

This clonotype appeared many times. The rearrangement joins TRBV5-6 to TRBJ2-5, with 8 bases matching TRBD2. The CDR3 length is 12 residues. The trim removed 4 bases at V and 7 bases at J, leaving 3 bases unmatched. Germline loops: CDR1 SGHDT, CDR2 YYEEEE. CDR3 sequence reads: CASSTSGGTQYF. CDR3 nucleotides: TGTGCCAGCAGCACCAGCGGGGGGACCCAGTACTTC. The whole variable domain, filled in from reference TRBV5-6 and TRBJ2-5, reads DAGVTQSPTHLIKTRGQQVTLRCSPKSGHDTVSWYQQALGQGPQFIFQYYEEEERQRGNFPDRFSGHQFPNYSSELNVNALLLGDSALYLCASSTSGGTQYFGPGTRLLVL.

This clonotype has a handful of counts. The J gene is TRBJ1-6, the V gene TRBV6-5, with a tentative D call TRBD1 (5 bases). Germline CDR1 MNHEY, CDR2 SVGAGI. V lost 0 bases and J 10 bases, leaving 7 bases between the germline ends. CDR3 length equals 13 residues. CDR3 sequence reads: CASSYSEGSPLHF. DNA of the CDR3: TGTGCCAGCAGTTACTCCGAGGGGTCACCCCTCCACTTT.

This clonotype was seen only a few times. This chain connects TRBV7-9 to TRBJ1-1; unclear D gene. The germline gives CDR1 SEHNR, CDR2 FQNEAQ (reference sequence). This CDR3 has 11 residues. Trimming took off 7 bases at V and 8 bases at J, with 11 bases between the two ends. The CDR3 DNA sequence: TGTGCCAGCACCCAGAGCGGCGAAGCTTTCTTT. Residues: CASTQSGEAFF.

Many counts were recorded for this clonotype. The genes are TRBV20-1 and TRBJ2-7, with D maybe TRBD1 (7 bases). The germline V gene has CDR1 DFQATT and CDR2 SNEGSKA (reference sequence). Trimming left V 5 bases short and J 3 bases short, with 17 bases between. The CDR3 covers 14 residues. The CDR3 DNA is TGCAGTGCTCTAGGGCAGGGGGGAAGCTACGAGCAGTACTTC. This sequence encodes CSALGQGGSYEQYF.

This clonotype turned up a few times. J is TRBJ2-7 and V is TRBV29-1; D may be TRBD2 (6 bases). CDR3 size: 15 residues. Trimming pared 6 bases from V and 4 bases from J, leaving 22 bases between. In germline, CDR1 is SQVTM, CDR2 ANQGSEA. This CDR3 is CSVASPGRYTYEQYF. Here the CDR3 DNA reads TGCAGCGTCGCTTCGCCAGGGAGGTATACGTACGAGCAGTACTTC.

This clonotype was picked up many times. V usage is TRBV4-2 and J usage is TRBJ2-1; D is undetermined. V dropped 4 bases and J dropped 5 bases, with 18 bases sitting between them. The germline V gene has CDR1 LGHNA and CDR2 YNFKEQ. The CDR3 sequence is 16 residues long. CDR3 coding DNA: TGTGCCAGCAGCCCTCGGGCATCCCAGCAGGACAATGAGCAGTTCTTC. The encoded protein is CASSPRASQQDNEQFF.

In its sample, this clonotype was seen a few times. J is TRBJ2-5 and V is TRBV20-1; the match to TRBD1 covers 9 bases. Trimming removed 3 bases from V and 4 bases from J; junction bases left unmatched: 12. CDR1 DFQATT and CDR2 SNEGSKA come from the germline V gene (reference sequence). This CDR3 comprises 16 residues. CDR3 region: CSARDKGQGGPETQYF. CDR3 in DNA: TGCAGTGCTAGGGATAAGGGACAGGGAGGCCCAGAGACCCAGTACTTC.

Only a few counts were recorded for this clonotype. The rearrangement links TRBV28 to TRBJ2-1; tentative D call: TRBD2 (5 bases). This CDR3 is 15 amino acids long. Germline V lookup: CDR1 MDHEN, CDR2 SYDVKM. Trimming shortened V by 6 bases and J by 6 bases, and 18 bases separated the two germline ends. The DNA for the CDR3 is TGTGCCAGCAGATCGGGATTTGGGATGCTCAATGAGCAGTTCTTC. Protein sequence: CASRSGFGMLNEQFF.

This clonotype appeared a few times. The genes are TRBV7-6 and TRBJ2-7, with 8 bases matching TRBD1. V gave up 5 bases and J gave up 3 bases; unmatched junction bases: 18. The CDR3 has 18 residues. CDR1 SGHVS and CDR2 FNYEAQ come from the germline V gene. The CDR3 loop is CASSPRTGNGRDNYEQYF. CDR3 coding DNA: TGTGCCAGCAGCCCCCGGACAGGGAACGGCCGGGACAACTACGAGCAGTACTTC.

Points on this clonotype: This clone may be a read error of a much larger clone one base away. This sequence joins TRBV9 and TRBJ1-2; D is undetermined. This CDR3 region has 17 residues. CDR1 and CDR2 (germline): SGDLS, YYNGEE. CDR3 bases: TGTTCCAGCAGCGTTGGCGGGAGGGCCTCGGATTACTATGGCTACACCTTC. Its protein product is CSSSVGGRASDYYGYTF. Looking up the rest from reference TRBV9 and TRBJ1-2 gives the full variable domain: DSGVTQTPKHLITATGQRVTLRCSPRSGDLSVYWYQQSLDQGLQFLIQYYNGEERAKGNILERFSAQQFPDLHSELNLSSLELGDSALYFCSSSVGGRASDYYGYTFGSGTRLTVV.

The chain has TRBV6-2 or TRBV6-3 and TRBJ2-1; no definite D call. V was shortened by 6 bases and J by 5 bases, with 11 bases between the two germline ends. Looked up from germline, CDR1 is MNHEY and CDR2 is SVGEGT. The length of the CDR3 is 13 residues. CDR3 residues: CASSPPPHNEQFF. For the CDR3, the DNA is TGTGCCAGCAGCCCGCCCCCCCACAATGAGCAGTTCTTC.

The sample holds a few counts of this clonotype. This chain connects TRBV20-1 to TRBJ2-3; 7 bases line up with TRBD2. The CDR3 sequence is 14 residues long. Trimming cost V 3 bases and J 4 bases; bases outside gene matches: 7. Per the germline V gene, CDR1 is DFQATT and CDR2 is SNEGSKA (reference sequence). CDR3 nucleotide sequence: TGCAGTGCTAGTGGCCGGGCGGGAGCAGATACGCAGTATTTT. Residues: CSASGRAGADTQYF.

This clonotype was picked up many times. The J gene is TRBJ2-1, the V gene TRBV28; D might be TRBD1 or TRBD2, each matching 5 bases. CDR3 size: 15 residues. V shed 11 bases and J shed 5 bases, with 22 bases lying between them. Germline lookup yields CDR1 MDHEN and CDR2 SYDVKM. CDR3 amino acids: CAASRGGQRNNEQFF. The CDR3 nucleotides read TGTGCCGCTAGTCGGGGCGGGCAGCGGAACAATGAGCAGTTCTTC.

Comment on this clonotype: This may come from a read error, since a much larger clone is one base off. This chain joins TRBV2 and TRBJ2-7; the D gene could be TRBD1 or TRBD2 (6 bases each). CDR3 length equals 19 residues. In germline, CDR1 is SNHLY, CDR2 FYNNEI. CDR3 in amino acids: CTSSPPPGAGVSRSYEQYF. As DNA, the CDR3 is TGTACCAGCAGTCCCCCCCCGGGGGCGGGCGTGAGTCGATCCTACGAGCAGTACTTC.

The gene calls are TRBV25-1 and TRBJ1-5, with 7 positions matching TRBD1. Germline V CDR1 and CDR2: MGHDK, SYGVNS. The CDR3 spans 19 residues. J gave up 0 bases and V 11 bases, and 22 bases lay outside the gene matches. The CDR3 loop is CADPPRGQLRRYSNQPQHF. In nucleotides, the CDR3 is TGTGCCGACCCCCCAAGGGGGCAATTACGACGTTATAGCAATCAGCCCCAGCATTTT.

The chain uses TRBV29-1 and TRBJ1-1; no clear D. This CDR3 is built from 12 residues. The germline V gene has CDR1 SQVTM and CDR2 ANQGSEA. Trimming removed 8 bases at V and 1 base at J, with 11 bases between. CDR3 nucleotides: TGCAGCATGCGACGAGGGAACACTGAAGCTTTCTTT. Residues: CSMRRGNTEAFF. Using reference TRBV29-1 and TRBJ1-1 for the parts outside the CDR3, the full variable domain is SAVISQKPSRDICQRGTSLTIQCQVDSQVTMMFWYRQQPGQSLTLIATANQGSEATYESGFVIDKFPISRPNLTFSTLTVSNMSPEDSSIYLCSMRRGNTEAFFGQGTRLTVV.